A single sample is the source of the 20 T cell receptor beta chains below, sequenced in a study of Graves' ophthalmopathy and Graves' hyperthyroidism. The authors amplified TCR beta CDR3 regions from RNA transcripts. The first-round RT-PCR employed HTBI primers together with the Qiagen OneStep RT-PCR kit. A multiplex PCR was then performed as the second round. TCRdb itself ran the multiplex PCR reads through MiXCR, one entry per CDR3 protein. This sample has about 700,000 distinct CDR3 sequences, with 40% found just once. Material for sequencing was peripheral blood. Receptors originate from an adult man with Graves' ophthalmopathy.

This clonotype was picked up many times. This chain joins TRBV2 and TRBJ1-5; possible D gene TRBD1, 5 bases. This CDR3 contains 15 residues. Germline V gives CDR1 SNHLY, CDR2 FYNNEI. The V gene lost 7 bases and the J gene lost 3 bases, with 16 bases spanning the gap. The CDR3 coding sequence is TGTGCCAGCAAAGGCTCGGGGGGGAACAATCAGCCCCAGCATTTT. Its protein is CASKGSGGNNQPQHF.

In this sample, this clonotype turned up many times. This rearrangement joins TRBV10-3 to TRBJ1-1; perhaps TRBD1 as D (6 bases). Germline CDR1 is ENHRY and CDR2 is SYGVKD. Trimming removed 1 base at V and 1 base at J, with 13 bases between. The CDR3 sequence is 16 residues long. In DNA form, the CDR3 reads TGTGCCATCAGTGAGTTTTGGGCAGGGGCGAACACTGAAGCTTTCTTT. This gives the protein CAISEFWAGANTEAFF.

CDR3 bases: TGTGCCAGCAGCTCTGCAGGGTTTGGGGGCGAGCAGTACTTC. Protein: CASSSAGFGGEQYF. The chain links TRBV7-6 to TRBJ2-7, with D perhaps given as TRBD1 or TRBD2 (5 bases each). V dropped 4 bases and J dropped 6 bases, with 16 bases sitting between them. Per the germline V gene, CDR1 is SGHVS and CDR2 is FNYEAQ. The CDR3 sequence is 14 residues long.

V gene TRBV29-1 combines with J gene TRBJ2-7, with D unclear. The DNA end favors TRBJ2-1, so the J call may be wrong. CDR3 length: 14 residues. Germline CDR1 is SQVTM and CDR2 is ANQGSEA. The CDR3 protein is CSVEPYTNRNEQFF. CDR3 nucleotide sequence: TGCAGCGTCGAGCCATACACAAATCGGAATGAGCAGTTCTTC.

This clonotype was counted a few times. Here the CDR3 DNA reads TGTGCCAGCAGCTTAGTAGCGGGTCGGGGAGTGGATTCACCCCTCCACTTT. Encoded protein: CASSLVAGRGVDSPLHF. This rearrangement joins TRBV7-9 to TRBJ1-6; no firm D call. Trimming cost V 1 base and J 8 bases, with 18 bases left between them. Germline CDR1 reads SEHNR; CDR2 reads FQNEAQ (reference sequence). This CDR3 region has 17 residues.

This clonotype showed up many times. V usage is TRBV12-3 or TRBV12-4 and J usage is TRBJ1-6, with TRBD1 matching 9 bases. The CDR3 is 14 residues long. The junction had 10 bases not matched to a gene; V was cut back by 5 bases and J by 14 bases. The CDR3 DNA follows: TGTGCCAGCAGTCCGGGACAGGGATCTTTGACCCTCCACTTT. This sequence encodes CASSPGQGSLTLHF.

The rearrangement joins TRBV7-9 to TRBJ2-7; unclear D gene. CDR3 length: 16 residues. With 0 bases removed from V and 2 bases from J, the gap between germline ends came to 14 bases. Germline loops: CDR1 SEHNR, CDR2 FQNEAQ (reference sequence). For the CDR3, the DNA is TGTGCCAGCAGCTTAGCCCTTGGGGTCGCAGCCTACGAGCAGTACTTC. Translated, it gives CASSLALGVAAYEQYF.

The CDR3 sequence is CASSADRATEAFF. The CDR3 DNA follows: TGTGCCAGCAGTGCGGACAGGGCCACTGAAGCTTTCTTT. The V and J genes are TRBV12-3 or TRBV12-4 and TRBJ1-1, with TRBD1 matching 8 bases. After removal of 5 bases from V and 4 bases from J, the junction contained 3 bases not matched to a gene. This CDR3 has 13 amino acids.

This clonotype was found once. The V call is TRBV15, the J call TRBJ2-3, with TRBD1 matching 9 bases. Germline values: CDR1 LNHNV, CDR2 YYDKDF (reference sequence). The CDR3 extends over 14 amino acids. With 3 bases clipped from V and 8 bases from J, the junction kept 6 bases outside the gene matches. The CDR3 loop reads CATSRRETGGTQYF. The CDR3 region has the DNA TGTGCCACCAGCAGGCGCGAGACAGGGGGTACGCAGTATTTT. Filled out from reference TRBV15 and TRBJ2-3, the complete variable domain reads DAMVIQNPRYQVTQFGKPVTLSCSQTLNHNVMYWYQQKSSQAPKLLFHYYDKDFNNEADTPDNFQSRRPNTSFCFLDIRSPGLGDTAMYLCATSRRETGGTQYFGPGTRLTVL.

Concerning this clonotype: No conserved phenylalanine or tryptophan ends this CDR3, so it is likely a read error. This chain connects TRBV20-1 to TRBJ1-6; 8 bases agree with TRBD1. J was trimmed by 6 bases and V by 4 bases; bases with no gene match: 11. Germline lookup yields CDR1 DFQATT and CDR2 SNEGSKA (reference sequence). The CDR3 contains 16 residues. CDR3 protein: CSATEVAGGGNSPLHS. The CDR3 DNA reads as TGCAGTGCTACCGAGGTGGCAGGGGGCGGTAATTCACCCCTCCACTCT.

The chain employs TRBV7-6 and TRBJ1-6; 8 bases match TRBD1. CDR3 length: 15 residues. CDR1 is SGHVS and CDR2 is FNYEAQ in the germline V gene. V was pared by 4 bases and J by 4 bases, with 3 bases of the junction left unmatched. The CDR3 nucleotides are TGTGCCAGCAGCTCGGGACAGGCATATAATTCACCCCTCCACTTT. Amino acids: CASSSGQAYNSPLHF.

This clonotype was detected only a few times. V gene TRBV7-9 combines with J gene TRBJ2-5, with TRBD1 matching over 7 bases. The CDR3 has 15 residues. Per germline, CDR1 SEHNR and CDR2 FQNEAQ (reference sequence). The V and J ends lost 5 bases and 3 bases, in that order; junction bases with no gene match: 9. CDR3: CASSQPGGPEETQYF. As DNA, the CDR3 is TGTGCCAGCAGCCAGCCAGGGGGACCTGAAGAGACCCAGTACTTC.

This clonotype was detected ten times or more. The DNA of the CDR3 is TGCAGTGCTGGAACTAGCGGAGCCCAAGAGACCCAGTACTTC. Translating gives CSAGTSGAQETQYF. This sequence joins TRBV20-1 and TRBJ2-5; TRBD2 aligns across 8 bases. This CDR3 region has 14 residues. The trim removed 5 bases at V and 1 base at J, leaving 6 bases unmatched. Germline V gene data show CDR1 as DFQATT and CDR2 as SNEGSKA (reference sequence).

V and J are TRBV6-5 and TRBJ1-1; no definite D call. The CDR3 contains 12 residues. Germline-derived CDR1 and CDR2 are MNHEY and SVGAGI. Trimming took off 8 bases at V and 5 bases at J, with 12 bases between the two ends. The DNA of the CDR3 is TGTGCCAGCGCCTGGACGCGGACTGAAGCTTTCTTT. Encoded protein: CASAWTRTEAFF.

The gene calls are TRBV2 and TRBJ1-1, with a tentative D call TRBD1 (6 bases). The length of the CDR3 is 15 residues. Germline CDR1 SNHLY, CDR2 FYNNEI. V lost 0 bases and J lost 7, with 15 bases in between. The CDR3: CASSEARARGGEAFF. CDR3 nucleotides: TGTGCCAGCAGTGAAGCGAGGGCCCGAGGGGGTGAAGCTTTCTTT.

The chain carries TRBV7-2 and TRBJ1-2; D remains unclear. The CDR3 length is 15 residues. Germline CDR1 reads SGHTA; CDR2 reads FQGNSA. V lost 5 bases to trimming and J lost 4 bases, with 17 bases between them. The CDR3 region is CASSLNFQYAYGYTF. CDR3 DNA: TGTGCCAGCAGCCTAAATTTTCAATACGCCTATGGCTACACCTTC.

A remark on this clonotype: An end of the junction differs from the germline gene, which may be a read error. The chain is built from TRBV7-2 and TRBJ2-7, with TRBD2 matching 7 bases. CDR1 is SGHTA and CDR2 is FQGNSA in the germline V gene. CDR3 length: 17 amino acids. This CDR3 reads CASSQDISRELDYEQYF. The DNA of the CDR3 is TGCGCCAGCAGCCAAGATATCTCGCGGGAGTTGGACTACGAGCAGTACTTC.

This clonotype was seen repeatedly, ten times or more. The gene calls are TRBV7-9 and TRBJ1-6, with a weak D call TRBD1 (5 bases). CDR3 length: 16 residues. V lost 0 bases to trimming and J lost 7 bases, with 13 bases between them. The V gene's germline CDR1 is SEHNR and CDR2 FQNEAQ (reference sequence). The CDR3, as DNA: TGTGCCAGCAGCTTAGCGGTGGGGACCGAGAATTCACCCCTCCACTTT. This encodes CASSLAVGTENSPLHF.

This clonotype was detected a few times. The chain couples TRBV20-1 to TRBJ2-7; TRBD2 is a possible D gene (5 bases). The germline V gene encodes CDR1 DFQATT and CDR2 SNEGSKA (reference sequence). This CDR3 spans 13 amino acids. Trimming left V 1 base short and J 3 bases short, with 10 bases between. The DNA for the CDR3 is TGCAGTGCTAGAGTGGTAGGGAGCTACGAGCAGTACTTC. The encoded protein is CSARVVGSYEQYF.

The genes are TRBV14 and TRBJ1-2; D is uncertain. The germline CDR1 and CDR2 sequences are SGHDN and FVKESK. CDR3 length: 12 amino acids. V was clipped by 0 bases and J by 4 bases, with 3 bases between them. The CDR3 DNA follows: TGTGCCAGCAGCCAAGATCGCTATGGCTACACCTTC. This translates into CASSQDRYGYTF.